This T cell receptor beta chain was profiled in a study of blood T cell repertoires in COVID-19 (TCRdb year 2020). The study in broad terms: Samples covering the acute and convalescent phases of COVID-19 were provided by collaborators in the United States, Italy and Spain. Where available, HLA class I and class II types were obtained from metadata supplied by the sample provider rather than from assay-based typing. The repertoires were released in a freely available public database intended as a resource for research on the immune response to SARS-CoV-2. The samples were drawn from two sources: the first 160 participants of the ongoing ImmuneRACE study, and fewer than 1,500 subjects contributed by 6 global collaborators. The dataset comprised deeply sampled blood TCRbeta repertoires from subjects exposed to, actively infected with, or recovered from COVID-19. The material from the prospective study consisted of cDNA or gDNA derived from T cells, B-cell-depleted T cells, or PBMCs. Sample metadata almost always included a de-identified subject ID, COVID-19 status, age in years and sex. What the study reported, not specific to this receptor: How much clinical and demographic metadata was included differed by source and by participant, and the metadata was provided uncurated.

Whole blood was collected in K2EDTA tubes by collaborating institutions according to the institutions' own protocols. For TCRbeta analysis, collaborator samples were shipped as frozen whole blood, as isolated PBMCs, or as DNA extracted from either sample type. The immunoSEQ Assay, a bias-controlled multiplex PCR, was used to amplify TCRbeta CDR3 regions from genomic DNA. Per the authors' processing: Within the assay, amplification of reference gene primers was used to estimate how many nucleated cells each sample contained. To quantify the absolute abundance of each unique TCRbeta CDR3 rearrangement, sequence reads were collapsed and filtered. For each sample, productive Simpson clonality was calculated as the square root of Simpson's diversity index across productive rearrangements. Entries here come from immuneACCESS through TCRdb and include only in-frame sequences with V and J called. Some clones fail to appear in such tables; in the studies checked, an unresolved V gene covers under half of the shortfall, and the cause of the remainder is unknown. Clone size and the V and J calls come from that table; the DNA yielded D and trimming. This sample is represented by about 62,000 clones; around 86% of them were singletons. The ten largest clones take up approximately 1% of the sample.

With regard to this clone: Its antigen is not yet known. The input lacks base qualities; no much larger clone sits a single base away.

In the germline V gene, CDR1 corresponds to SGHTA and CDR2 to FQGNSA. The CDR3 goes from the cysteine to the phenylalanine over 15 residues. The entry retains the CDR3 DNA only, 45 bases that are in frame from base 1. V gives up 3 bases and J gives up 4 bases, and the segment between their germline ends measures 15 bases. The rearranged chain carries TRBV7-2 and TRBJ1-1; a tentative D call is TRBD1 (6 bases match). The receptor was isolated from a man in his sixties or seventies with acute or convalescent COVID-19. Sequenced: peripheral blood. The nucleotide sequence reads TGTGCCAGCAGCTTTAGCAGGGGTGGGGGCACTGAAGCTTTCTTT. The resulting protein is CASSFSRGGGTEAFF.